The entry below gives a single TCR beta chain sequence along with its context. Its specificity is unknown. Genomic DNA served as template for TCR beta VDJ and CDR3 profiling. TCRdb reanalysed the reads using MiXCR and keeps one entry per CDR3 protein. The profile covers about 210,000 distinct CDR3 sequences, with around 60% appearing a single time and approximately 30% taken by the ten largest. These data are taken from a study of CD8+CD57+ T cells in acquired aplastic anemia. Study at large: Each DNA sample taken from sorted CD4+ and CD8+ cells came to about 3.4 ug on average. Healthy donor CD4+ samples were sequenced to a depth that averaged around 9.8 million reads. Points from the study as a whole: It was found that roughly 29 CD8+ CDR3 sequences were shared between patients and controls.

The germline V gene has CDR1 SEHNR and CDR2 FQNEAQ (reference sequence). V was shortened by 3 bases and J by 7 bases, with 10 bases between the two germline ends. CDR3 size: 14 residues. Sample: sorted CD4+, CD8+, or CD8+CD57+ T cells (not recorded which) from PBMCs. The receptor's source is a human donor in good health. The chain is built from TRBV7-9 and TRBJ1-6; TRBD1 is a possible D gene (5 bases). The DNA of the CDR3 is TGTGCCAGCAGCTTCGGGGGAGGGAATTCACCCCTCCACTTT. It is translated as CASSFGGGNSPLHF. The full variable domain, its missing parts supplied by reference TRBV7-9 and TRBJ1-6, is DTGVSQNPRHKITKRGQNVTFRCDPISEHNRLYWYRQTLGQGPEFLTYFQNEAQLEKSRLLSDRFSAERPKGSFSTLEIQRTEQGDSAMYLCASSFGGGNSPLHFGNGTRLTVT.